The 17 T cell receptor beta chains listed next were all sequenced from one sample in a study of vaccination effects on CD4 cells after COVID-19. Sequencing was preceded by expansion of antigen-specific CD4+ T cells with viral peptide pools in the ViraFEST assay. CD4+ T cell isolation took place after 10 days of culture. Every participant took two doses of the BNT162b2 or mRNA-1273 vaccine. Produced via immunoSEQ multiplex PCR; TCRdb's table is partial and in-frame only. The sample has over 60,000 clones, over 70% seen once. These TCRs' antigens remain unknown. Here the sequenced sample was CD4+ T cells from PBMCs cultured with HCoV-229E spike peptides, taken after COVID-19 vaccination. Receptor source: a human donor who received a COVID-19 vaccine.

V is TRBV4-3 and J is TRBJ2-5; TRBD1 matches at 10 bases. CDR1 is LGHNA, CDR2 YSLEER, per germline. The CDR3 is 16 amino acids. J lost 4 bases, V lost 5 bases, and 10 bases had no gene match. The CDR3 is CASSGFRQGAGETQYF. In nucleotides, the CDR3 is TGCGCCAGCAGCGGGTTCCGACAGGGGGCAGGAGAGACCCAGTACTTC.

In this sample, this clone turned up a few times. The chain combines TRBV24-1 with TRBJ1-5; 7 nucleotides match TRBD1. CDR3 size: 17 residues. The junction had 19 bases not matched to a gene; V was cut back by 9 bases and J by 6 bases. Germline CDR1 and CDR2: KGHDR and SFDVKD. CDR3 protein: CATSQGGGNIFGQPQHF. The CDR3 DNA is TGTGCCACCTCTCAGGGGGGCGGCAACATTTTTGGTCAGCCCCAGCATTTT.

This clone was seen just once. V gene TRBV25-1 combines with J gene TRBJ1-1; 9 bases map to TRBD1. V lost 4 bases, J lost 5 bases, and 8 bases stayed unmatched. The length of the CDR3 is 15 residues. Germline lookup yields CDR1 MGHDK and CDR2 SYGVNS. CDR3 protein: CASSVTGGIYTEAFF. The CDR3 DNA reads TGTGCCAGCAGTGTCACAGGGGGCATATATACTGAAGCTTTCTTT.

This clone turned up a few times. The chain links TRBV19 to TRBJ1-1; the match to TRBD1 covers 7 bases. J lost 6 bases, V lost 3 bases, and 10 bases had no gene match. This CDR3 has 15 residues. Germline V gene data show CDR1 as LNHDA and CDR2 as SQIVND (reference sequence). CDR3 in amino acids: CASSILRQGYAEAFF. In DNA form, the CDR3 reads TGTGCCAGTAGTATCCTTAGACAGGGATACGCTGAAGCTTTCTTT.

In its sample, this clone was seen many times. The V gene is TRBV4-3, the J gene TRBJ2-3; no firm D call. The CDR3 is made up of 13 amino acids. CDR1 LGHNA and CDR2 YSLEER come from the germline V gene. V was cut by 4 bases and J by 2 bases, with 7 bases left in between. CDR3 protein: CASSPKFTDTQYF. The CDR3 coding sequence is TGCGCCAGCAGCCCGAAGTTCACAGATACGCAGTATTTT.

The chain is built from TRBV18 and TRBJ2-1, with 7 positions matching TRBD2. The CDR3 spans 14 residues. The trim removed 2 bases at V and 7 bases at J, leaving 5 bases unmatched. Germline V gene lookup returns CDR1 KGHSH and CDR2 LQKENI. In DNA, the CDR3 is TGTGCCAGCTCACCAGGGACTACACAGAATGAGCAGTTCTTC. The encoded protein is CASSPGTTQNEQFF. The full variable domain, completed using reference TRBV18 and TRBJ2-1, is NAGVMQNPRHLVRRRGQEARLRCSPMKGHSHVYWYRQLPEEGLKFMVYLQKENIIDESGMPKERFSAEFPKEGPSILRIQQVVRGDSAAYFCASSPGTTQNEQFFGPGTRLTVL.

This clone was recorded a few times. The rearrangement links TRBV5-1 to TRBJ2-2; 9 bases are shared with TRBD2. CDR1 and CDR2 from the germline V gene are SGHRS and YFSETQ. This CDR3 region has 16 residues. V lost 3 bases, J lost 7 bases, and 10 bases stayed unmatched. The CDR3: CASSYSGGIDVGELFF. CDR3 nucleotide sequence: TGCGCCAGCAGCTATAGCGGGGGCATCGACGTCGGGGAGCTGTTTTTT.

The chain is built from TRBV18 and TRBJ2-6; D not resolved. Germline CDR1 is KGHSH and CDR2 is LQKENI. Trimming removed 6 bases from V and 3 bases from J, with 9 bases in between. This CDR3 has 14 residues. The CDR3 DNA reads TGTGCCAGCTCCCTAAGCCTTGGGGCCAACGTCCTGACTTTC. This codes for CASSLSLGANVLTF.

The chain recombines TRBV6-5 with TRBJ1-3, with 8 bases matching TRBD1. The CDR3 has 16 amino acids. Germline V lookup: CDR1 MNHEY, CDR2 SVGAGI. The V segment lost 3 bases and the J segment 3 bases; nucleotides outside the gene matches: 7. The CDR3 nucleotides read TGTGCCAGCAGTTATCAGGGGGCTAGTGGTGGAAACACCATATATTTT. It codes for CASSYQGASGGNTIYF.

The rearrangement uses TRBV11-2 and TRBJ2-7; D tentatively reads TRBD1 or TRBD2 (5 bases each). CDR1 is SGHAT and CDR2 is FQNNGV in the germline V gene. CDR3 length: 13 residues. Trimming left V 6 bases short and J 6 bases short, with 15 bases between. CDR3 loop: CASRHGRDREQYV. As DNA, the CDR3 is TGTGCCAGCAGACACGGCAGGGACCGCGAGCAGTACGTC.

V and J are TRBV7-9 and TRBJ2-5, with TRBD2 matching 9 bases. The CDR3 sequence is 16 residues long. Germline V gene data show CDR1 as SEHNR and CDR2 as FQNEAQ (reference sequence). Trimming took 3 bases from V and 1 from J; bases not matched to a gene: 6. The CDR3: CASSFGASGVQETQYF. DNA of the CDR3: TGTGCCAGCAGCTTCGGGGCTAGCGGGGTCCAAGAGACCCAGTACTTC.

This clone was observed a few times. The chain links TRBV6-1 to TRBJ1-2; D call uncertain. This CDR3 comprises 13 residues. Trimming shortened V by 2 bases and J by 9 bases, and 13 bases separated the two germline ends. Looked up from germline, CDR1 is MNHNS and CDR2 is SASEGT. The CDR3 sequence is CASSEKAFFSYTF. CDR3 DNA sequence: TGTGCCAGCAGTGAAAAGGCCTTTTTCAGCTACACCTTC.

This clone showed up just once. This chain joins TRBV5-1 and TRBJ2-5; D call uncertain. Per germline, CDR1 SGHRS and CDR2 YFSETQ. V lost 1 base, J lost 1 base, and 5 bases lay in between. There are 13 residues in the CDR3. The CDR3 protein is CASSLSTQETQYF. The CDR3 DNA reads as TGCGCCAGCAGCTTGTCAACCCAAGAGACCCAGTACTTC.

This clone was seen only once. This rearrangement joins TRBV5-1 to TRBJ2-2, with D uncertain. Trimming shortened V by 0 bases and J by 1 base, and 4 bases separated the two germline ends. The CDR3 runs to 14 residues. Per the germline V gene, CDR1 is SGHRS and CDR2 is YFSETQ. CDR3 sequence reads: CASSLAQNTGELFF. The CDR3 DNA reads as TGCGCCAGCAGCTTGGCGCAGAACACCGGGGAGCTGTTTTTT. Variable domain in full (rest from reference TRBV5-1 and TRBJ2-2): KAGVTQTPRYLIKTRGQQVTLSCSPISGHRSVSWYQQTPGQGLQFLFEYFSETQRNKGNFPGRFSGRQFSNSRSEMNVSTLELGDSALYLCASSLAQNTGELFFGEGSRLTVL.

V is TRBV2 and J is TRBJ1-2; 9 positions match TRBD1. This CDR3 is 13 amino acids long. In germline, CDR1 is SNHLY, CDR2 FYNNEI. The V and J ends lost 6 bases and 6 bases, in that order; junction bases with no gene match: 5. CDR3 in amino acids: CASRGQGKNGYTF. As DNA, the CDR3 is TGTGCCAGCAGGGGACAGGGAAAGAATGGCTACACCTTC. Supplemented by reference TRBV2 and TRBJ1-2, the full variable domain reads EPEVTQTPSHQVTQMGQEVILRCVPISNHLYFYWYRQILGQKVEFLVSFYNNEISEKSEIFDDQFSVERPDGSNFTLKIRSTKLEDSAMYFCASRGQGKNGYTFGSGTRLTVV.

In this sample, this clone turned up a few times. The CDR3 protein is CASMEPWGGYTF. Written as DNA, the CDR3 is TGTGCCAGCATGGAACCGTGGGGTGGCTACACCTTC. The gene calls are TRBV5-5 and TRBJ1-2; the D is unclear. Germline V lookup: CDR1 SGHKS, CDR2 YYEKEE (reference sequence). The CDR3 covers 12 residues. V was pared by 6 bases and J by 7 bases, with 13 bases between. Based on the CDR3 plus reference TRBV5-5 and TRBJ1-2, the full variable domain is DAGVTQSPTHLIKTRGQQVTLRCSPISGHKSVSWYQQVLGQGPQFIFQYYEKEERGRGNFPDRFSARQFPNYSSELNVNALLLGDSALYLCASMEPWGGYTFGSGTRLTVV.

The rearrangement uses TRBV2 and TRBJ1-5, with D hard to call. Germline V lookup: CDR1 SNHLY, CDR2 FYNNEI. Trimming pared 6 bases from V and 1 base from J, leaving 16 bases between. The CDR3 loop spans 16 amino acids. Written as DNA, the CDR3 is TGTGCCAGCAGGTTTAAACCGGGAGCGAGCAATCAGCCCCAGCATTTT. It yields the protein CASRFKPGASNQPQHF.